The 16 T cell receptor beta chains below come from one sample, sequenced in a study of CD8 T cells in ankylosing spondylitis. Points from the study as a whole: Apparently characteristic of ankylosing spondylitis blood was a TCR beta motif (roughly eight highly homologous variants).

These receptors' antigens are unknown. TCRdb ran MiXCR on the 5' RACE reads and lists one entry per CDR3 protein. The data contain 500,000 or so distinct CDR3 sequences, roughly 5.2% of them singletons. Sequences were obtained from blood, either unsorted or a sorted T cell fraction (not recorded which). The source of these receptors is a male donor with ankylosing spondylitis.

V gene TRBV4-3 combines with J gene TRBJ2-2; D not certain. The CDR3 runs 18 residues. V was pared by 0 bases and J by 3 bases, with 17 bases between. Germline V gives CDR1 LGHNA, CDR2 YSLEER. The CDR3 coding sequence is TGCGCCAGCAGCCAAGAGATTCCTCAATTTCGGTACACCGGGGAGCTGTTTTTT. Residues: CASSQEIPQFRYTGELFF.

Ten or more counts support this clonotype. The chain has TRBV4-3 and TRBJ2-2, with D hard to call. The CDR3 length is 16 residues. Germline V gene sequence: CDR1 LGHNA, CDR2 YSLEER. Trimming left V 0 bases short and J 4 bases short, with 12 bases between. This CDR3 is CASSQDYPDPTGELFF. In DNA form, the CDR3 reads TGCGCCAGCAGCCAAGATTACCCAGACCCCACCGGGGAGCTGTTTTTT.

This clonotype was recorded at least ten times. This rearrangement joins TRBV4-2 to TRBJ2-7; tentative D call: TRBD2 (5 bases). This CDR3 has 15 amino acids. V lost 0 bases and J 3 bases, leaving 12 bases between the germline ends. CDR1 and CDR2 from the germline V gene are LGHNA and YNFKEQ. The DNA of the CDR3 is TGTGCCAGCAGCCAAGACCGGACTTTTGTCTACGAGCAGTACTTC. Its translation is CASSQDRTFVYEQYF.

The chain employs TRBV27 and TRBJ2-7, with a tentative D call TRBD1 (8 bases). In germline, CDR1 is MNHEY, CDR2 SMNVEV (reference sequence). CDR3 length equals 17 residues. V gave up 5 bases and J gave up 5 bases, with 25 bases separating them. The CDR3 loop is CASSAPSGPGGAHEQYF. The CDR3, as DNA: TGTGCCAGCAGTGCACCTAGCGGCCCAGGGGGCGCACACGAGCAGTACTTC.

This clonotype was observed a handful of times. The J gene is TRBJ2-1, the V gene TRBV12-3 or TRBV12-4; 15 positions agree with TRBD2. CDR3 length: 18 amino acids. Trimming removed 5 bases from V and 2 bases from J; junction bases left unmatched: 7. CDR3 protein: CASSPGLAGGTTYNEQFF. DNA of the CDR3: TGTGCCAGCAGTCCCGGACTAGCGGGAGGGACGACCTACAATGAGCAGTTCTTC.

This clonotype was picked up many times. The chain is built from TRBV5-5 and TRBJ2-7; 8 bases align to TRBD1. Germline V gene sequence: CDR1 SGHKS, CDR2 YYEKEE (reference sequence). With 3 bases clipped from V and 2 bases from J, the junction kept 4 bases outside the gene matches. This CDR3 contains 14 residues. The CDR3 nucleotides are TGTGCCAGCAGCTCCGGGACAGGAACCTACGAGCAGTACTTC. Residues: CASSSGTGTYEQYF.

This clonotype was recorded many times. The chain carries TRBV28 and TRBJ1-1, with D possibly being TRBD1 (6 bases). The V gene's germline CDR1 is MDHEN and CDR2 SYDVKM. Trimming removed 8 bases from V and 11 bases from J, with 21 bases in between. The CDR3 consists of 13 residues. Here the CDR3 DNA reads TGTGCCAGCGCGGCCTTCGGACAGCGGATGGCTTTCTTT. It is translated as CASAAFGQRMAFF.

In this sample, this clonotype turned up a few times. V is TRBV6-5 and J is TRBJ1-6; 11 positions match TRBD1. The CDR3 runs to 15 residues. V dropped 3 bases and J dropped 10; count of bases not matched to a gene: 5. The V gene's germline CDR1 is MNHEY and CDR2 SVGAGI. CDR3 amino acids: CASSYTRTGGSPLHF. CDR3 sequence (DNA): TGTGCCAGCAGTTATACAAGGACAGGGGGCTCACCCCTCCACTTT.

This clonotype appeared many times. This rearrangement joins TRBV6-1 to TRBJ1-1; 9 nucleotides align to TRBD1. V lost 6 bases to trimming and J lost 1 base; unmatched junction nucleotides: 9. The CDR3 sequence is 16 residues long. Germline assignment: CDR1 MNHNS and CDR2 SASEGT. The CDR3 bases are TGTGCCAGCAGCTTTCCGGGACAGGGCTGGAACACTGAAGCTTTCTTT. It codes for CASSFPGQGWNTEAFF.

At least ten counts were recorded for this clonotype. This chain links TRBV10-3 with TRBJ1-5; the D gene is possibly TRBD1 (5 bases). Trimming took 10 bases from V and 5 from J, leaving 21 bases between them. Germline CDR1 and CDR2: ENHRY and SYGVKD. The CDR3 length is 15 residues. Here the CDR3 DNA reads TGTGCCACCGGGCGGACAAACGAGGGTTATCAGCCCCAGCATTTT. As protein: CATGRTNEGYQPQHF.

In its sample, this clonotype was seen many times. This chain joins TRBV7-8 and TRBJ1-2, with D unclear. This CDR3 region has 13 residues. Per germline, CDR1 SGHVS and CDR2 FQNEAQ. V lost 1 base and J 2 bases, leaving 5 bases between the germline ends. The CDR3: CASSLVHNYGYTF. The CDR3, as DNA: TGTGCCAGCAGCTTAGTCCACAACTATGGCTACACCTTC.

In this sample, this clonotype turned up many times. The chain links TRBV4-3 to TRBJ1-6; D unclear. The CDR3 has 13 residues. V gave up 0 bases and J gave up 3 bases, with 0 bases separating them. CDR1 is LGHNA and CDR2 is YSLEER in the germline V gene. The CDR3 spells CASSQDYNSPLHF. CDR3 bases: TGCGCCAGCAGCCAAGACTATAATTCACCCCTCCACTTT.

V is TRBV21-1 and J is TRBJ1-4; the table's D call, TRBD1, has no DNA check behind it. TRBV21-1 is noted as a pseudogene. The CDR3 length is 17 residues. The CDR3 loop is CASSTPNRVATNEKLFF. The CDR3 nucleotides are TGTGCCAGCAGCACTCCAAACAGGGTCGCAACTAATGAAAAACTGTTTTTT.

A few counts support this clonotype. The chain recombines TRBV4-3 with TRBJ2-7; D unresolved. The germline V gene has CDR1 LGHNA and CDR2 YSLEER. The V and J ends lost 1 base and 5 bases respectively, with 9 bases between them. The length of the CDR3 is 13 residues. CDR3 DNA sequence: TGCGCCAGCAGCCAAGGGTATTTAAACGAGCAGTACTTC. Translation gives CASSQGYLNEQYF.

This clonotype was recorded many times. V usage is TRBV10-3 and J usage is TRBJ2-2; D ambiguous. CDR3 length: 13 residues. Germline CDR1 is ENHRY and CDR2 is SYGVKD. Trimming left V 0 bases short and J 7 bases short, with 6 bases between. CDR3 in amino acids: CAISESLIGELFF. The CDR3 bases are TGTGCCATCAGTGAGTCTCTGATCGGGGAGCTGTTTTTT.

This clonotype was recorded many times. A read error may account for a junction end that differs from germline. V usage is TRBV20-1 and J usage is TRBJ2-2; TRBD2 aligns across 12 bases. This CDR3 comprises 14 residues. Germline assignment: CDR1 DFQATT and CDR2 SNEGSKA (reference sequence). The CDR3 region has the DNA TGCAGTGCCAGAGGACTAGCGGGAATCGGGGAGCTGTTTTTT. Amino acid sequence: CSARGLAGIGELFF.